Listed below are T cell receptor beta chains from one sample, sequenced in a study of PD-1 blockade in mismatch repair-deficient tumors. Generated by immunoSEQ multiplex PCR, the TCRdb table keeps only in-frame clones and is missing some. The sample records under 75,000 clones, around 88% being singletons. Sequenced here: peripheral blood, sampled 52 weeks after starting pembrolizumab. The receptors shown here come from an adult with mismatch repair-deficient cancer. Each CDR3 is given with its conserved first and last residue. A D gene is named only where the DNA matches it firmly. The listing skips clone size in some rows; elsewhere it reads once, few, many or a size class.

CDR3nt: TGTGCCAGCAGTCAGACGGGGGGTGCCCAGAACGAGCAGTACTTC
CDR3aa: CASSQTGGAQNEQYF
abundance: NA
d_gene: TRBD2
v_gene: TRBV6-5
j_gene: TRBJ2-7

CDR3nt: TGTGCCAGCAGTGGGGGGGTAGGAGGGACCCAGTACTTC
CDR3aa: CASSGGVGGTQYF
abundance: NA
d_gene: NA
v_gene: TRBV2
j_gene: TRBJ2-5

CDR3nt: TGTGCCAGCAGTTTCCGGCGGGACAGGTCCGGGGAGCTGTTTTTT
CDR3aa: CASSFRRDRSGELFF
abundance: NA
d_gene: TRBD1
v_gene: TRBV28
j_gene: TRBJ2-2

CDR3nt: TGTGCCAGCAGCTTCGCCAGCAACAATGAGCAGTTCTTC
CDR3aa: CASSFASNNEQFF
abundance: NA
d_gene: NA
v_gene: TRBV7-3
j_gene: TRBJ2-1

CDR3nt: TGTGCCATCAGTCCTGGGACTAGCGGGAGGGAAACCTACGAGCAGTACTTC
CDR3aa: CAISPGTSGRETYEQYF
abundance: NA
d_gene: TRBD2
v_gene: TRBV10-3
j_gene: TRBJ2-7

CDR3nt: TGTGCCAGCAGCTTGACTAGCGTTGGCACAGATACGCAGTATTTT
CDR3aa: CASSLTSVGTDTQYF
abundance: NA
d_gene: TRBD2
v_gene: TRBV5-5
j_gene: TRBJ2-3

CDR3nt: TGTGCCAGCAGCTTAAGGGGCGGGAGGGCCGACAATGAGCAGTTCTTC
CDR3aa: CASSLRGGRADNEQFF
abundance: NA
d_gene: TRBD2
v_gene: TRBV7-9
j_gene: TRBJ2-1

CDR3nt: TGTGCCAGCTCACCCGTACGAGGGAGGGAGACCCAGTACTTC
CDR3aa: CASSPVRGRETQYF
abundance: NA
d_gene: NA
v_gene: TRBV18
j_gene: TRBJ2-5

CDR3nt: TGTGCCAGCAGCTTAACTCCGGGACGTCAAGAGACCCAGTACTTC
CDR3aa: CASSLTPGRQETQYF
abundance: NA
d_gene: NA
v_gene: TRBV7-3
j_gene: TRBJ2-5

CDR3nt: TGTGCCAGCAGCGCAACCGGACTGAGCTCCTACGAGCAGTACTTC
CDR3aa: CASSATGLSSYEQYF
abundance: NA
d_gene: NA
v_gene: TRBV4-2
j_gene: TRBJ2-7

CDR3nt: TGTGCCAGCAGCCAAGGTCGCGGGACTAGCGGGAGGCCCCACAATGAGCAGTTCTTC
CDR3aa: CASSQGRGTSGRPHNEQFF
abundance: NA
d_gene: TRBD2
v_gene: TRBV14
j_gene: TRBJ2-1

CDR3nt: TGTGCCAGCAGCTCGAGGGGGGCTGAAGCTTTCTTT
CDR3aa: CASSSRGAEAFF
abundance: NA
d_gene: NA
v_gene: TRBV5-6
j_gene: TRBJ1-1

CDR3nt: TGTGCCAGCAGCTTCGGGAGATTCCAAGAGACCCAGTACTTC
CDR3aa: CASSFGRFQETQYF
abundance: NA
d_gene: NA
v_gene: TRBV11-2
j_gene: TRBJ2-5

CDR3nt: TGTGCCAGTGGCCAGGGCAATCAGCCCCAGCATTTT
CDR3aa: CASGQGNQPQHF
abundance: NA
d_gene: NA
v_gene: TRBV19
j_gene: TRBJ1-5

CDR3nt: TGTGCCAGCTGGCAGGAGGCAGAAGCTTTCTTT
CDR3aa: CASWQEAEAFF
abundance: NA
d_gene: NA
v_gene: TRBV18
j_gene: TRBJ1-1

CDR3nt: TGTGCTAGTGGGGAGGGCACTGAAGCTTTCTTT
CDR3aa: CASGEGTEAFF
abundance: NA
d_gene: NA
v_gene: TRBV12-5
j_gene: TRBJ1-1

CDR3nt: TGTGCCAGCAGCTTGGCCGGTAGTTTTGGGGCCGGGGAGCTGTTTTTT
CDR3aa: CASSLAGSFGAGELFF
abundance: NA
d_gene: NA
v_gene: TRBV5-6
j_gene: TRBJ2-2

CDR3nt: TGTGCCAGCAGTTACTCAACAGGGGCAACTAATGAAAAACTGTTTTTT
CDR3aa: CASSYSTGATNEKLFF
abundance: NA
d_gene: TRBD1
v_gene: TRBV6-5
j_gene: TRBJ1-4

CDR3nt: TGTGCCAGCAGCATATACGCTCCGGGACAGGGGGTTTCCGGGGAGCTGTTTTTT
CDR3aa: CASSIYAPGQGVSGELFF
abundance: NA
d_gene: TRBD1
v_gene: TRBV7-9
j_gene: TRBJ2-2

CDR3nt: TGTGCCAGCACCCGAGTGAGCACAGATACGCAGTATTTT
CDR3aa: CASTRVSTDTQYF
abundance: NA
d_gene: NA
v_gene: TRBV2
j_gene: TRBJ2-3

CDR3nt: TGTGCCAGCAGTTACTCGAGTAGGGGCGAGACCCAGTACTTC
CDR3aa: CASSYSSRGETQYF
abundance: NA
d_gene: NA
v_gene: TRBV6-5
j_gene: TRBJ2-5

CDR3nt: TGTGCCAGCAGCTCCCCCCGCCTTGAGCAGTTCTTC
CDR3aa: CASSSPRLEQFF
abundance: NA
d_gene: NA
v_gene: TRBV9
j_gene: TRBJ2-1

CDR3nt: TGTGCCAGCAGCGTAGATAGCCAGTGGTCTGAGCAGTTCTTC
CDR3aa: CASSVDSQWSEQFF
abundance: NA
d_gene: NA
v_gene: TRBV9
j_gene: TRBJ2-1

CDR3nt: TGTGCCAGCACCTTCGGGACAGGGCGCCTCACCCCCTATGGCTACACCTTC
CDR3aa: CASTFGTGRLTPYGYTF
abundance: NA
d_gene: TRBD1
v_gene: TRBV7-9
j_gene: TRBJ1-2

CDR3nt: TGTGCCAGCAGCACAGCCGGGAAACAAGAGACCCAGTACTTC
CDR3aa: CASSTAGKQETQYF
abundance: NA
d_gene: NA
v_gene: TRBV5-4
j_gene: TRBJ2-5

CDR3nt: TGTGCCAGCAGCAAAGCCCGGGACAGGGGGACGGGGGGGAGCTCCTACGAGCAGTACTTC
CDR3aa: CASSKARDRGTGGSSYEQYF
abundance: NA
d_gene: NA
v_gene: TRBV21-1
j_gene: TRBJ2-7

CDR3nt: TGTGCCAGCCGAACCGGGACTAGCGGGAGCGGGAGCTCCTACGAGCAGTACTTC
CDR3aa: CASRTGTSGSGSSYEQYF
abundance: few
d_gene: TRBD2
v_gene: TRBV2
j_gene: TRBJ2-7

CDR3nt: TGTGCCAGCAGCTTGGGGCCCTTTGCGGGAGTCACAGATACGCAGTATTTT
CDR3aa: CASSLGPFAGVTDTQYF
abundance: NA
d_gene: TRBD2
v_gene: TRBV5-4
j_gene: TRBJ2-3

CDR3nt: TGTGCCAGCAGCTTAGGGGGACAGGGTTCGTATTACGAGCAGTACTTC
CDR3aa: CASSLGGQGSYYEQYF
abundance: NA
d_gene: TRBD1
v_gene: TRBV11-2
j_gene: TRBJ2-7

CDR3nt: TGTGCCAGCAGTCCTCTGGGGGGGACTAACTACGAGCAGTACTTC
CDR3aa: CASSPLGGTNYEQYF
abundance: NA
d_gene: TRBD2
v_gene: TRBV28
j_gene: TRBJ2-7

CDR3nt: TGTGCCAGCAGCCAGAGCTCTGGGGCCAACGTCCTGACTTTC
CDR3aa: CASSQSSGANVLTF
abundance: NA
d_gene: NA
v_gene: TRBV14
j_gene: TRBJ2-6

CDR3nt: TGTGCCAGCAGTTACGGGGTGGCGGGGATGGCAGATACGCAGTATTTT
CDR3aa: CASSYGVAGMADTQYF
abundance: NA
d_gene: NA
v_gene: TRBV6-6
j_gene: TRBJ2-3

CDR3nt: TGTGCCAGTAGTATTGGAGGTGGAGGGATTGGTGAAAAACTGTTTTTT
CDR3aa: CASSIGGGGIGEKLFF
abundance: once
d_gene: NA
v_gene: TRBV19
j_gene: TRBJ1-4